One sample yielded the 7 T cell receptor beta chains listed below, sequenced in a study of long-term antiretroviral therapy in people with HIV. Running of the v3.0 immunoSEQ assay took place at survey level. Repertoires were generated with immunoSEQ multiplex PCR, while TCRdb's copy carries only in-frame clones and drops some. Among about 24,000 clones listed, 84% were seen once. Sequences were derived from unsorted PBMCs, sampled 3 years after starting antiretroviral therapy. Receptors originate from a man over 45 with HIV.

The chain carries TRBV5-1 and TRBJ2-7; TRBD2 matches at 8 bases. The CDR3 totals 14 residues. V was pared by 6 bases and J by 1 base, with 6 bases of the junction left unmatched. Germline loops: CDR1 SGHRS, CDR2 YFSETQ. The CDR3 protein is CASNLGGGSYEQYF. In nucleotides, the CDR3 is TGCGCCAGCAACTTAGGCGGGGGGTCCTACGAGCAGTACTTC.

This clone appeared once. The chain is built from TRBV14 and TRBJ2-1, with a weak D call TRBD2 (6 bases). CDR3 length equals 15 residues. CDR1 SGHDN and CDR2 FVKESK come from the germline V gene. Trimming removed 4 bases at V and 0 bases at J, with 10 bases between. CDR3 nucleotide sequence: TGTGCCAGCAGCCCCGCGGGGCCCTCCTACAATGAGCAGTTCTTC. It codes for CASSPAGPSYNEQFF.

The chain is built from TRBV28 and TRBJ1-5; D is ambiguous. Germline V CDR1 and CDR2: MDHEN, SYDVKM. Trimming took off 4 bases at V and 5 bases at J, with 9 bases between the two ends. CDR3 size: 13 residues. The CDR3: CASSSTQYQPQHF. CDR3 bases: TGTGCCAGCAGTTCAACCCAATATCAGCCCCAGCATTTT.

The chain has TRBV11-2 and TRBJ2-7, with D perhaps matching TRBD2 (5 bases). Germline CDR1 is SGHAT and CDR2 is FQNNGV. CDR3 length: 12 amino acids. Trimming cost V 6 bases and J 7 bases, with 13 bases left between them. The CDR3 DNA follows: TGTGCCAGCAGTTCGGACTCCGGGGAGCAGTACTTC. Translated: CASSSDSGEQYF.

The rearrangement links TRBV9 to TRBJ1-1; D is unclear. V lost 4 bases to trimming and J lost 1 base, with 8 bases between them. The CDR3 consists of 13 residues. Germline CDR1 and CDR2: SGDLS and YYNGEE. The CDR3 DNA is TGTGCCAGCAGCACGGGGTGGAACACTGAAGCTTTCTTT. Encoded protein: CASSTGWNTEAFF.

In nucleotides, the CDR3 is TGCGCCAGCAGCCAAGAAGTCAGGCAGGATGTCCAGCCCCAGCATTTT. The encoded protein is CASSQEVRQDVQPQHF. The V call is TRBV4-1, the J call TRBJ1-5, with no clear D. Trimming took 0 bases from V and 7 from J, leaving 16 bases between them. This CDR3 has 16 amino acids. The V gene's germline CDR1 is MGHRA and CDR2 YSYEKL.

V usage is TRBV30 and J usage is TRBJ1-5; 7 bases are a match to TRBD1. V lost 1 base and J lost 6; bases outside the gene matches: 6. The CDR3 is 14 residues long. Per the germline V gene, CDR1 is GTSNPN and CDR2 is SVGIG (reference sequence). This CDR3 reads CAWSEGRGRQPQHF. The CDR3 DNA is TGTGCCTGGAGTGAAGGGAGGGGGCGTCAGCCCCAGCATTTT.